The present T cell receptor beta chain was sequenced within a study of cytomegalovirus exposure and HLA in healthy donors (dated by TCRdb to 2016 to 2017). For context, the study as a whole: In an earlier analysis of around 540 of the donors, 276 Gb of sequence data and some 100 million unique TCR beta sequences from 150 million to 200 million T cells were reported. HLA typing included class I and class II loci at four-digit resolution. Rather than drawing on any new phenotypic data, the later analysis identified candidate immune exposures from TCR beta sequences and the way those sequences occurred across donors. A later analysis re-analyzed previously published TCR beta repertoires from roughly 690 donors and added high-resolution HLA genotyping to study TCR occurrence patterns. In a later genetic analysis, genome-wide SNP genotypes for 398 of the 666 donors were used, and that subset was treated as a discovery cohort. Of the roughly 410 genotyped donors, roughly 80% were placed in the genetic ancestry cluster associated with self-reported Caucasian donors. The aim of the study was to test whether cataloging public T cell receptors could identify signatures of past pathogen exposure. To predict cytomegalovirus infection status, the study brought together high-throughput TCR immunosequencing, statistical association of individual TCRs with disease status, and machine learning. On average, approximately 250,000 unique TCR beta nucleotide sequences were sequenced per donor among 350 to 400 genotyped donors of the cohort, with 15% to 20% of those sequences being non-productive. Besides the first cohort of some 670 subjects, a separate validation cohort made up of 90 to 150 different subjects was used. The number of donors typed differed by locus, with 629-630 for A, B, C, DRB1 and DQB1, around 520 for DQA1, under 610 for DPA1, and over 400 for DPB1. An early release covering around 630 HLA-typed donors comprised around 300 gigabases of sequencing data and around 85 million unique TCR sequences. Donor age, sex, ethnicity and CMV serostatus were compiled alongside the repertoire data. Every repertoire in the discovery cohort had been generated on one and the same sequencing platform. In an earlier analysis of 587 of the donors, high-throughput TCR beta sequencing was used to judge whether each TCR beta V gene segment behaved as functional or pseudogenic. A handful of DR-DQ haplotypes were handled as single units for association and clustering because linkage in the cohort was strong. The study used immunosequencing to profile the T cell repertoires of 666 subjects and linked those repertoires to cytomegalovirus serostatus.

On the study overall, not on this receptor specifically: Compared with equally common non-associated chains, HLA-associated TCR beta chains in a later analysis were more clonally expanded and had lower generation probabilities. The presence/absence analyses assumed that sequencing depth was roughly uniform across donors, and that assumption may not be true. Linkage disequilibrium might explain the correlated functional status among segregating V segments, but an unknown experimental factor could not be excluded. Because HLA typing was missing for some donors at each locus, association tests included only the typed subset. Some IMGT-functional V segments, including TRBV6-2 and TRBV6-3, could not be distinguished by the 87-base-pair reads and were therefore excluded. The authors suggested that the approach could potentially be generalized to other disease states and immunological phenotypes. In vitro tests confirmed that three of the cytomegalovirus-associated TCR beta chains recognize cytomegalovirus antigens. In this cohort, only TCR beta chains were sequenced, and detectable features were limited by the absence of alpha or paired-chain data. CMV serostatus was the only immune exposure information available for the cohort. V-gene and J-gene trimming of TCR beta chains was associated with a missense DCLRE1C variant in a later genetic analysis, and the association was replicated in an independent cohort. A later analysis associated approximately 17,000 TCR beta sequences with specific HLA alleles at a false discovery rate of 0.05. In both the original and validation cohorts, the classifier was reported to diagnose cytomegalovirus status with high specificity and sensitivity. The earlier analysis of some 540 of the donors excluded some 15 rarely observed V segments, including chromosome 9 orphons, because counts were too low. When HLA alleles, especially DR and DQ, strongly co-occurred, attributing TCR associations to individual alleles was difficult. A group of highly shared sequence variants was considered likely to be a technical artifact of the sequencing pipeline. According to a later analysis, parvovirus B19, influenza, CMV and Epstein-Barr virus appeared linked to several top co-occurrence clusters. Compared with the approximately 670-donor mean, donors in an Asian-associated ancestry cluster had fewer N-insertions in productive TCRs, according to a later genetic analysis. The study listed around 160 TCR beta chains as associated with cytomegalovirus. In a later analysis, most CMV-associated TCR beta chains were found to appear HLA-restricted, with HLA associations seemingly driven largely by CMV exposure. Most TCR sequences were seen in very few donors, while some public TCRs were found in many individuals. According to a later analysis, TCR association rates differed among HLA loci, with DRB1 alleles showing the most associated TCRs and HLA-C alleles showing the fewest. A further reported finding was that TCR beta sequences accurately predicted the HLA-A and HLA-B alleles for most subjects in the first cohort. In an earlier analysis of approximately 600 of the donors, most TCR beta V segments were observed in productive rearrangements about 87% or about 30% of the time, broadly matching IMGT annotations.

The cohort consisted of 600 to 700 healthy bone marrow donors. At the time of sampling, every cohort member was nominally healthy, though immune exposures that went unrecorded were likely present. The donor was CMV seronegative and was included in the group of a few hundred seronegative cohort members. A peripheral blood sample was collected from each donor, and TCR beta sequencing was performed on peripheral blood mononuclear cells. The Qiagen DNeasy Blood Extraction Kit was used to extract genomic DNA from the blood cell samples. The CDR3, from cysteine to phenylalanine, totals 14 residues. The CDR3 DNA has 42 bases and is translated from base 1. Taken from the germline V gene, the CDR1 and CDR2 loops are SGDLS and YYNGEE. V is shortened by 0 bases, J by 3 bases, and the region joining them spans 10 bases. As for this clone: The target of this receptor is not known. Base qualities are not provided; no much larger clone lies one nucleotide away.

Libraries came from the immunoSEQ multiplex PCR assay. A mixture of 60 forward primers for TCR Vbeta segments and 13 reverse primers for TCR Jbeta segments was used in the multiplex PCR. The CDR3 region of rearranged TCR beta genes was amplified from genomic DNA with a multiplex PCR assay. The Illumina HiSeq System was used to sequence the amplified TCR beta libraries as 87-base-pair reads. The authors' analysis ran thus. In a later analysis, around 80 million unique TCR beta chains were counted across the approximately 640 repertoires, and roughly 10 million of these chains were shared by at least two donors. To remove PCR and sequencing errors, raw reads were error-corrected and collapsed into unique sequences using a nearest-neighbor algorithm that merged closely related sequences. To assign V, D and J gene segments, CDR3 sequences were aligned to IMGT reference sequences. For a sequence to be retained, at least a six-nucleotide match to both a V gene segment and a J gene segment was required. Rearrangements were called productive when the CDR3 lacked stop codons and stayed in frame with V and J; all others were non-productive. CDR3 was defined according to IMGT convention as the region running from the second conserved V-encoded cysteine to the conserved J-encoded phenylalanine. In an earlier analysis of 587 of the donors, sequences lacking an unambiguous match to a single V gene segment were excluded. In an earlier analysis of 450 to 700 of the donors, V segments were called functional above 56.7% productive rearrangements and were called segregating when the between-donor standard deviation exceeded 5%. A statistical classification framework was built to diagnose cytomegalovirus status from the catalog of TCR beta chain sequences. In a later analysis, TCR nucleotide sequences were compared against IMGT/GENE-DB human TR gene sequences so that V and J genes could be assigned. The TCRdist pipeline was used in a later analysis to assign CDR3 sequences and most-parsimonious VDJ recombination scenarios. A later analysis defined each TCR beta chain by its CDR3 amino acid sequence plus V-gene family, and excluded reads lacking a unique V-gene family. As a way to deal with suspected cross-contamination and a sequencing artifact, a later analysis dropped more than 500 nucleotide sequences that were highly shared and had low generation probability. For each public chain, a later analysis derived a clonal expansion index from normalized ranks of inferred template counts within each repertoire. In a later analysis, generation probabilities were computed with a VDJ recombination model fitted to out-of-frame rearrangements, and the resulting probabilities were checked against IGoR. In a later analysis, hypergeometric tests were used to score TCR-TCR, TCR-HLA and TCR-CMV co-occurrence, with a repertoire-size bias correction applied to TCR pairs. False discovery rates were estimated in a later analysis by permuting HLA or CMV assignments 20 times. In a later analysis, co-occurring TCRs were grouped with DBSCAN, and TCRdist sequence similarity was added when clustering was performed within HLA-allele-positive subsets. For co-occurrence clustering, repertoires with fewer than 30,000 or more than 120,000 public chains were excluded, along with a handful of repertoires with anomalous nucleotide sharing. TCRdb's version of the immuneACCESS table is confined to in-frame rearrangements and falls short of the full clone set. An unresolved V gene accounts for under half of the shortfall where checked; the remainder is of unknown origin. The V and J calls and clone size come from that table; D and trimming were worked out from the DNA. Across this sample there are tens of thousands of clones, with about 67% seen only once. The biggest ten clones account for 6.3% of the sample.

The rearrangement combines TRBV9 with TRBJ2-7; D gene: possibly TRBD1, on 6 matching bases. This receptor was obtained from a man aged 25-40 years in good health and CMV-seronegative. The specimen sequenced was PBMCs. The CDR3 protein is CASSVAGADYEQYF. The DNA reads TGTGCCAGCAGCGTAGCAGGGGCAGACTACGAGCAGTACTTC.